The 22 T cell receptor beta chains in this list originate from one sample, sequenced in a study of high-grade serous ovarian cancer treatment subgroups. Profiling relied on immunoSEQ multiplex PCR, and the TCRdb table lists in-frame clones only, not all of them. The sample has thousands of clones; over 60% are singletons. Tumor tissue was taken before any definitive surgery or chemotherapy was given. The specimen was tumor tissue. The receptors come from a human donor with high-grade serous ovarian cancer.

A single count supports this clone. The chain joins TRBV6-5 to TRBJ2-2; TRBD1 matches at 7 bases. Germline loops: CDR1 MNHEY, CDR2 SVGAGI. The trim removed 5 bases at V and 7 bases at J, leaving 7 bases unmatched. This CDR3 is 14 amino acids long. CDR3 coding DNA: TGTGCCAGCAGTAAATCGACAGGGTTCGGGGAGCTGTTTTTT. Residues: CASSKSTGFGELFF.

The chain has TRBV27 and TRBJ1-2; TRBD1 is a possible D gene (5 bases). Trimming removed 0 bases at V and 4 bases at J, with 12 bases between. Germline V CDR1 and CDR2: MNHEY, SMNVEV (reference sequence). The CDR3 loop spans 15 amino acids. The CDR3 nucleotides are TGTGCCAGCAGTTTATCGGCAGGGTCGGGCTATGGCTACACCTTC. Its translation: CASSLSAGSGYGYTF.

The gene calls are TRBV9 and TRBJ1-1, with D possibly being TRBD1 (6 bases). V dropped 3 bases and J dropped 3 bases, with 12 bases sitting between them. The germline CDR1 and CDR2 sequences are SGDLS and YYNGEE. The CDR3 runs to 14 residues. CDR3: CASSASGAHTEAFF. CDR3 in DNA: TGTGCCAGCAGCGCCTCAGGGGCCCACACTGAAGCTTTCTTT.

The chain combines TRBV28 with TRBJ1-2, with unresolved D. Per the germline V gene, CDR1 is MDHEN and CDR2 is SYDVKM. V dropped 3 bases and J dropped 5 bases, with 10 bases sitting between them. CDR3 size: 13 residues. The CDR3 sequence is CASSLTQRYGYTF. CDR3 sequence (DNA): TGTGCCAGCAGTTTGACCCAGAGGTATGGCTACACCTTC.

This chain uses TRBV29-1 with TRBJ2-5, with D unresolved. Germline loops: CDR1 SQVTM, CDR2 ANQGSEA. With 4 bases removed from V and 0 bases from J, the gap between germline ends came to 3 bases. This CDR3 is 11 amino acids long. CDR3 residues: CSVAYQETQYF. The CDR3 DNA reads as TGCAGCGTTGCGTACCAAGAGACCCAGTACTTC. The full variable domain, rest sourced from reference TRBV29-1 and TRBJ2-5, is SAVISQKPSRDICQRGTSLTIQCQVDSQVTMMFWYRQQPGQSLTLIATANQGSEATYESGFVIDKFPISRPNLTFSTLTVSNMSPEDSSIYLCSVAYQETQYFGPGTRLLVL.

This clone was seen a few times. The rearrangement links TRBV5-4 to TRBJ2-5; 8 bases line up with TRBD2. The ends lost 3 bases at V and 5 bases at J; junction bases unmatched: 6. This CDR3 contains 14 residues. Germline lookup yields CDR1 SGHNT and CDR2 YYREEE (reference sequence). The CDR3 nucleotides are TGTGCCAGCAGCTACTTATCGGGGGGGGAGACCCAGTACTTC. It codes for CASSYLSGGETQYF.

This chain connects TRBV5-1 to TRBJ2-1; 15 bases line up with TRBD2. In germline, CDR1 is SGHRS, CDR2 YFSETQ. V trimming: 5 bases; J trimming: 1 base; junction bases outside the gene matches: 10. The CDR3 is 19 amino acids. The CDR3 reads CASSSGLAGGPLSYNEQFF. The CDR3 bases are TGCGCCAGCAGTTCCGGACTAGCGGGGGGGCCCCTGTCCTACAATGAGCAGTTCTTC.

V gene TRBV11-2 combines with J gene TRBJ2-7; TRBD2 matches at 10 bases. The length of the CDR3 is 16 residues. With V trimmed by 3 bases and J by 3 bases, 8 bases remained unmatched. The V gene's germline CDR1 is SGHAT and CDR2 FQNNGV. The CDR3 sequence: CASSFTLAGGSYEQYF. The CDR3 DNA follows: TGTGCCAGCAGCTTCACTTTAGCGGGGGGCAGCTACGAGCAGTACTTC.

The V call is TRBV15, the J call TRBJ2-3, with no clear D. The germline V and J ends were trimmed by 0 bases and 1 base, with 11 bases remaining between them. In germline, CDR1 is LNHNV, CDR2 YYDKDF (reference sequence). The CDR3 is 16 residues long. The DNA of the CDR3 is TGTGCCACCAGCAGAGATAGGGCAGCAGGCACAGATACGCAGTATTTT. This sequence encodes CATSRDRAAGTDTQYF.

In this sample, this clone turned up a few times. This chain connects TRBV5-6 to TRBJ2-3; the match to TRBD1 covers 9 bases. The CDR3 has 14 residues. The V segment lost 4 bases and the J segment 5 bases; nucleotides outside the gene matches: 5. CDR1 and CDR2 from the germline V gene are SGHDT and YYEEEE. The CDR3 DNA sequence: TGTGCCAGCAGCCGCGGGACAGGGCGAGATACGCAGTATTTT. It encodes CASSRGTGRDTQYF. The variable domain in full, completed from reference TRBV5-6 and TRBJ2-3, reads DAGVTQSPTHLIKTRGQQVTLRCSPKSGHDTVSWYQQALGQGPQFIFQYYEEEERQRGNFPDRFSGHQFPNYSSELNVNALLLGDSALYLCASSRGTGRDTQYFGPGTRLTVL.

The rearrangement uses TRBV29-1 and TRBJ2-3; no clear D. V was pared by 1 base and J by 3 bases, with 11 bases between. In germline, CDR1 is SQVTM, CDR2 ANQGSEA. The CDR3 is 14 amino acids. CDR3 DNA: TGCAGCGTTGAAGCTTTGGAAGGGACAGATACGCAGTATTTT. Protein product: CSVEALEGTDTQYF.

The V and J genes are TRBV9 and TRBJ1-4; tentatively, D is TRBD1 (6 bases). This CDR3 is built from 16 residues. Trimming stripped 0 bases from V and 4 bases from J, with 13 bases between. Germline V gives CDR1 SGDLS, CDR2 YYNGEE. As DNA, the CDR3 is TGTGCCAGCAGCGTAGACCCGGGGGGGCATAATGAAAAACTGTTTTTT. It codes for CASSVDPGGHNEKLFF.

This clone was observed once. The rearrangement uses TRBV25-1 and TRBJ2-3, with D tentatively TRBD2 (6 bases). This CDR3 is 13 amino acids long. The germline V gene encodes CDR1 MGHDK and CDR2 SYGVNS. V lost 4 bases to trimming and J lost 8 bases, with 13 bases between them. CDR3 DNA: TGTGCCAGCAGTGGCGGGGTGGGGCGTACGCAGTATTTT. Protein sequence: CASSGGVGRTQYF.

This chain joins TRBV7-8 and TRBJ2-5; 11 bases align to TRBD1. TRBJ2-7 matches the DNA end more closely, so the J call is doubtful. Germline-derived CDR1 and CDR2 are SGHVS and FQNEAQ. The CDR3 sequence is 16 residues long. The CDR3, as DNA: TGTGCCAGCAGCTTGCTGGGGACAGGGGGCTCCTACGAGCAGTACTTC. The encoded protein is CASSLLGTGGSYEQYF.

As DNA, the CDR3 is TGTGCCAGCAGTGAGTGGGAGCAAAATACGCAGTATTTT. Residues: CASSEWEQNTQYF. The genes are TRBV2 and TRBJ2-3, with D perhaps TRBD2 (5 bases). Germline V gene lookup returns CDR1 SNHLY and CDR2 FYNNEI. The CDR3 length is 13 residues. Trimming removed 3 bases at V and 7 bases at J, with 11 bases between.

The chain joins TRBV5-6 to TRBJ2-1; D is perhaps TRBD1 or TRBD2 (7 bases each). V lost 3 bases, J lost 2 bases, and 15 bases lay in between. Germline V gene data show CDR1 as SGHDT and CDR2 as YYEEEE. The CDR3 sequence is 16 residues long. CDR3 nucleotide sequence: TGTGCCAGCAGCTCCTTGCAGGGGGGGACCTACAATGAGCAGTTCTTC. Its translation: CASSSLQGGTYNEQFF.

The chain recombines TRBV19 with TRBJ2-7, with TRBD1 matching 7 bases. J gave up 0 bases and V 5 bases, and 7 bases lay outside the gene matches. Per the germline V gene, CDR1 is LNHDA and CDR2 is SQIVND (reference sequence). This CDR3 is built from 15 residues. The CDR3 sequence is CASSGPGQSSYEQYF. As DNA, the CDR3 is TGTGCCAGTAGTGGACCGGGACAGAGCTCCTACGAGCAGTACTTC.

The chain links TRBV7-9 to TRBJ1-2; no clear D gene. CDR1 and CDR2 (germline): SEHNR, FQNEAQ (reference sequence). This CDR3 spans 12 amino acids. Trimming shortened V by 0 bases and J by 3 bases, and 2 bases separated the two germline ends. The CDR3 DNA reads as TGTGCCAGCAGCTTAGCCGACTATGGCTACACCTTC. Residues: CASSLADYGYTF.

The chain recombines TRBV19 with TRBJ1-1; D gene uncertain. Trimming stripped 3 bases from V and 2 bases from J, with 7 bases between. CDR1 is LNHDA, CDR2 SQIVND, per germline (reference sequence). The CDR3 sequence is 13 residues long. CDR3 DNA sequence: TGTGCCAGTAGTATTATGGTAAACACTGAAGCTTTCTTT. Translated: CASSIMVNTEAFF.

The CDR3 protein is CASSLGGNSPLHF. CDR3 in DNA: TGTGCCAGCAGCTTAGGAGGTAATTCACCCCTCCACTTT. This chain joins TRBV11-2 and TRBJ1-6; D call uncertain. Germline values: CDR1 SGHAT, CDR2 FQNNGV. This CDR3 is 13 amino acids long. V dropped 1 base and J dropped 6 bases, with 4 bases sitting between them.

The chain links TRBV6-8 to TRBJ1-2; D perhaps matches TRBD1 (6 bases). Trimming removed 10 bases from V and 2 bases from J, with 14 bases in between. The germline V gene encodes CDR1 MNHGY and CDR2 SAAAGT. The CDR3 has 13 residues. The CDR3 loop reads CAIPVRGNYGYTF. CDR3 sequence (DNA): TGTGCCATCCCGGTCAGGGGAAACTATGGCTACACCTTC.

This clone was seen a single time. This rearrangement joins TRBV2 to TRBJ2-2; TRBD1 matches at 7 bases. The germline V gene encodes CDR1 SNHLY and CDR2 FYNNEI. Trimming at V came to 5 bases and at J to 4 bases, leaving 7 bases not matched to a gene. The CDR3 contains 15 residues. The CDR3, as DNA: TGTGCCAGCAGTCCTGACAGGGATGTCACCGGGGAGCTGTTTTTT. It codes for CASSPDRDVTGELFF. The whole variable domain, remainder taken from reference TRBV2 and TRBJ2-2, is EPEVTQTPSHQVTQMGQEVILRCVPISNHLYFYWYRQILGQKVEFLVSFYNNEISEKSEIFDDQFSVERPDGSNFTLKIRSTKLEDSAMYFCASSPDRDVTGELFFGEGSRLTVL.